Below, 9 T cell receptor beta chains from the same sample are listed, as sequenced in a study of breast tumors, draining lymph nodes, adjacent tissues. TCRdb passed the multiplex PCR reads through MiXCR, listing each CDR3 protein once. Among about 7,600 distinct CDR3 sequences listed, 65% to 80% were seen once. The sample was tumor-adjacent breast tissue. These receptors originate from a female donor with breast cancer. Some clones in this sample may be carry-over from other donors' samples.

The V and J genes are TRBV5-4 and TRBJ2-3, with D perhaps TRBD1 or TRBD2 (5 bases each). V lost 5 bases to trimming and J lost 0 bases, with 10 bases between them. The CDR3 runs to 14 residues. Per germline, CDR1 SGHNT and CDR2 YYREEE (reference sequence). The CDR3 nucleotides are TGTGCCAGCAGTCGGGACCGCAGCACAGATACGCAGTATTTT. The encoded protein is CASSRDRSTDTQYF.

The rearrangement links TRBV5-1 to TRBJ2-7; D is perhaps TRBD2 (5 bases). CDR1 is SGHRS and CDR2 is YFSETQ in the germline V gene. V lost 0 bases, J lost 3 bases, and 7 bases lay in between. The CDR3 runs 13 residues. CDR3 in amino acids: CASSLDGSYEQYF. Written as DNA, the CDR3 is TGCGCCAGCAGCTTGGATGGGAGCTACGAGCAGTACTTC.

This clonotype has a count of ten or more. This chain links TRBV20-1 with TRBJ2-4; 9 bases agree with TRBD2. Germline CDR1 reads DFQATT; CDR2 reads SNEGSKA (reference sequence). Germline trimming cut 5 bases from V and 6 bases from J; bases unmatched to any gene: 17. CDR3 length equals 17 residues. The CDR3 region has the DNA TGCAGTGCTCCACAGCTGGGCGGGAGGGCCTCCGGAAACATTCAGTACTTC. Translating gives CSAPQLGGRASGNIQYF.

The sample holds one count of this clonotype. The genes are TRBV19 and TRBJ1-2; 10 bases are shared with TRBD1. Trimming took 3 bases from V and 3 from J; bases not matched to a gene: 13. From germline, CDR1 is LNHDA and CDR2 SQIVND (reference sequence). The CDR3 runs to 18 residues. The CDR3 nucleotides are TGTGCCAGTAGTATGGGGGGACAGGGGAGGTCCTCTGACTATGGCTACACCTTC. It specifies CASSMGGQGRSSDYGYTF.

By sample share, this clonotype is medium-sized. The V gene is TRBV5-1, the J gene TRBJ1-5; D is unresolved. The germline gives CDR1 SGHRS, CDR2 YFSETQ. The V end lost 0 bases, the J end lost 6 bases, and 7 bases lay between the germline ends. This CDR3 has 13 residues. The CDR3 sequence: CASSLASGQPQHF. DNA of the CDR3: TGCGCCAGCAGCTTGGCGTCTGGTCAGCCCCAGCATTTT.

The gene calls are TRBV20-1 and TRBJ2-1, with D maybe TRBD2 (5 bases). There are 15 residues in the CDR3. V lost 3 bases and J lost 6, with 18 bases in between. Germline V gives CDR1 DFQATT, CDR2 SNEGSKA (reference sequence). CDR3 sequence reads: CSARLASLPGNEQFF. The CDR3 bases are TGCAGTGCTAGGCTAGCCTCATTACCAGGCAATGAGCAGTTCTTC.

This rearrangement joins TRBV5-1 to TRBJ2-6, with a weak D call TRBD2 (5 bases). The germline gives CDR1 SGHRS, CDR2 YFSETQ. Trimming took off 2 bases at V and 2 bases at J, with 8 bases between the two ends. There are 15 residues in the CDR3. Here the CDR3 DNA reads TGCGCCAGCAGCTTTATCGGGACTGGGGCCAACGTCCTGACTTTC. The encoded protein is CASSFIGTGANVLTF.

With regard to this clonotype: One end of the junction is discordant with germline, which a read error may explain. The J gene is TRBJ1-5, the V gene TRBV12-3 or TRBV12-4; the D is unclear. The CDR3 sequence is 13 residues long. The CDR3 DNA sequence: TGCGCCAGCAGCCTCACACCGGATCAGCCCCAGCATTTT. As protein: CASSLTPDQPQHF.

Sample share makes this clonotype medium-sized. CDR3 protein: CASSPGLAGVGETQYF. Written as DNA, the CDR3 is TGTGCCAGTAGCCCGGGACTAGCGGGAGTGGGTGAGACCCAGTACTTC. The chain couples TRBV19 to TRBJ2-5; TRBD2 matches 14 bases. Germline assignment: CDR1 LNHDA and CDR2 SQIVND (reference sequence). V gave up 6 bases and J gave up 5 bases; unmatched junction bases: 8. This CDR3 spans 16 amino acids.